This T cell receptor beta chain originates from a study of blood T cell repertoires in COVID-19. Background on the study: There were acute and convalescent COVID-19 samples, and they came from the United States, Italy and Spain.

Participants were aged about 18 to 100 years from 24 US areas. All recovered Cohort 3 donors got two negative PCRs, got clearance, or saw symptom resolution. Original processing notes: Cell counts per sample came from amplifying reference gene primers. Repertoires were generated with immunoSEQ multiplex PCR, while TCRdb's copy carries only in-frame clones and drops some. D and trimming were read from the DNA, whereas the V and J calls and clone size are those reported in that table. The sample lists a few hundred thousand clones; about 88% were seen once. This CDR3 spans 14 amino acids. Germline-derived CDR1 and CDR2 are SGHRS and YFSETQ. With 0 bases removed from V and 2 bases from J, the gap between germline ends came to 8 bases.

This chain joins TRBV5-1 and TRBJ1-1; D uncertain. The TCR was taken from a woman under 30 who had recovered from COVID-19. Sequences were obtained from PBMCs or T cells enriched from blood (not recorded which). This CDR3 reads CASSLGGSNTEAFF. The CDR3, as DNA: TGCGCCAGCAGCTTGGGAGGGTCCAACACTGAAGCTTTCTTT.